This T cell receptor (beta chain) was sequenced during a study of CD8 T cells in Susac syndrome. This clonotype was found once. The antigen is undetermined. Study observations and caveats: Individuals included in the TCR sequencing and HLA analysis were acknowledged by the study to be relatively few in number.

CDR1 and CDR2 from the germline V gene are MNHNS and SASEGT. The V end was cut by 0 bases, the J end by 0 bases, with 12 bases between. This CDR3 is built from 16 residues. RNA was extracted with the RNeasy kit, and a quantity of roughly 0.5 to 1 ug was reverse transcribed using random hexamers. Across 54 Vbeta and 13 Jbeta, immunoSEQ multiplex PCR amplified TCR beta CDR3. TCRdb reprocessed the immunoSEQ multiplex PCR reads with MiXCR, giving one entry per CDR3 protein. The profile shows roughly 300,000 distinct CDR3 sequences, more than 75% of them singletons. CD8+ and CD4+ blood T cells underwent TCR beta sequencing.

Source material: CD8+ T cells from PBMCs. The clonotype was recovered from a human donor with multiple sclerosis. This chain connects TRBV6-1 to TRBJ2-7; unclear D gene. The CDR3, as DNA: TGTGCCAGCAGTGAAGCGTTAACACACAGCTCCTACGAGCAGTACTTC. Translating gives CASSEALTHSSYEQYF.